Detailed here is one T cell receptor beta chain. Its antigen remains unknown. Expressed TCRB transcripts got sequenced, as all isolated RNA was reverse transcribed. Using immunoSEQ multiplex PCR, the repertoire was profiled, and TCRdb retains in-frame clones only, with some absent. In the table there are hundreds of thousands of clones, more than 12% of which are singletons. CD4+ cells of the naive, central memory, regulatory and stem cell-like memory types were sorted via CD45RO/CCR7/CD25/CD127/CD95/CD27. All sorted populations exceeded 95% purity. The sample comes from a study of beta chain features in type 1 diabetes. The wider study: Summed over all samples, the examined sorted cells came to 85 million to 140 million. Findings of the study overall: Type 1 diabetes patients had TCRB CDR3s that were shorter (moderately but significantly so) in all four CD4+ subsets.

V dropped 0 bases and J dropped 4; count of bases not matched to a gene: 13. The germline V gene encodes CDR1 LGHNA and CDR2 YNFKEQ. CDR3 size: 18 residues. The sequenced material came from naive CD4+ T cells from blood. The chain carries TRBV4-2 and TRBJ2-7; 9 bases are shared with TRBD2. The sequence was obtained from a man between 18 and 29 years old with type 1 diabetes. The CDR3 sequence is CASSQDSQTSGTGYEQYF. The CDR3 DNA reads as TGTGCCAGCAGCCAAGATTCCCAGACTAGCGGAACTGGATACGAGCAGTACTTC.